This T cell receptor beta chain derives from a study of T-cell memory formation after mild COVID-19. The study's findings and limits: Shrinking CD4+ clones were chiefly CM and EM; CD8+ ones were chiefly EMRA.

The CDR3 length is 14 residues. Germline CDR1 ENHRY, CDR2 SYGVKD. V lost 4 bases, J lost 7 bases, and 14 bases lay in between. Comment on this clonotype: Its cognate antigen is unknown.

One entry per CDR3 protein results from TCRdb running MiXCR on the 5' RACE reads. Of roughly 110,000 distinct CDR3 sequences in the sample, under 15% were seen once. The rearrangement uses TRBV10-3 and TRBJ2-1; D is unclear. The specimen was PBMCs or a T cell subset sorted from them (not recorded which). The receptor comes from an adult woman who had mild COVID-19 (a few samples of this study predate the infection). Cell type and time point are not known. CDR3 sequence: CAISVSPERNEQFF. The DNA for the CDR3 is TGTGCCATCAGTGTTTCCCCGGAACGGAATGAGCAGTTCTTC.